This TCR beta chain was captured by sequencing in a study of glioma-infiltrating T cells. Study results and caveats: Tissue-blood divergence was below expectation in non-neoplastic patients, above in gliomas. Only very few CDR3 sequences appeared in both tissue and blood.

Amplification of TCR alpha and beta CDR3 regions from RNA used iRepertoire nested multiplex PCR. TCRdb reanalysed the multiplex PCR reads using MiXCR and keeps one entry per CDR3 protein. The sample carries around 99,000 distinct CDR3 sequences, about 25% recorded once. For this clonotype: Its antigen remains unknown. This may stem from a read error, because a much larger clone lies one nucleotide away.

The CDR3 length is 13 residues. Losses at the gene ends were 4 bases for V and 6 bases for J; bases not matched to a gene: 5. The germline V gene encodes CDR1 SEHNR and CDR2 FQNEAQ (reference sequence). This TCR was sampled from a human donor with low-grade glioma or glioblastoma, undergoing nonglioma brain surgery, or in good health (not recorded which). The sequenced material came from glioma tissue, nonneoplastic brain tissue, or PBMCs (not recorded which). The rearrangement joins TRBV7-9 to TRBJ1-2, with 7 bases lining up with TRBD1. The CDR3 is CASSSGTVHGYTF. CDR3 nucleotides: TGTGCCAGCAGCTCCGGGACAGTCCATGGCTACACCTTC.